What follows is one T cell receptor (beta chain) and its context. Its antigen is not known. The method was immunoSEQ multiplex PCR; TCRdb's version includes in-frame clones alone and lacks a portion of them. The sample lists 120,000 to 150,000 clones, roughly nine tenths occurring once. The CDR3 is 16 amino acids. Germline values: CDR1 KGHSH, CDR2 LQKENI. Trimming removed 2 bases from V and 1 base from J; junction bases left unmatched: 5. The source of the sample is a study of cytomegalovirus exposure and HLA in healthy donors. Study outcomes and limitations: CMV antigen specificity was confirmed in vitro for a few CMV-associated chains.

Material: PBMCs. The genes are TRBV18 and TRBJ2-7, with 10 bases that match TRBD1. The sequence derives from a man younger than 35 in good health and CMV-seronegative. The CDR3 nucleotides read TGTGCCAGCTCACCAGGACAGGGGGTGAGGTCCTACGAGCAGTACTTC. Protein: CASSPGQGVRSYEQYF.